This paragraph covers one TCR beta chain sequence. The antigen is unknown. The sample comes from a study of T cells in localized non-small cell lung cancer. Study-level findings and limits: Uninvolved nearby lung showed the greatest T cell clonality, exceeding that found in tumor. It remains possible that heterogeneity exists, since only one tumor region was sequenced. A median about 62 of the top 100 tumor clones appeared in adjacent lung.

Trimming left V 7 bases short and J 2 bases short, with 9 bases between. This CDR3 comprises 12 residues. Germline V gene lookup returns CDR1 SGHRS and CDR2 YFSETQ. Profiled with immunoSEQ multiplex PCR; TCRdb holds only in-frame clones, not every one. The table records tens of thousands of clones, about 83% of them present only once. The chain joins TRBV5-1 to TRBJ2-5; D is uncertain. The specimen was peripheral blood, collected before any cancer treatment. The TCR comes from a man aged 35-75 years with stage I lung adenocarcinoma. CDR3 in DNA: TGCGCCAGCCATGACTGGCAAGAGACCCAGTACTTC. This sequence encodes CASHDWQETQYF.